The 22 T cell receptor beta chains below all came from one sample that was sequenced in a study of cytomegalovirus exposure and HLA in healthy donors (dated 2017 in TCRdb). The protocol used for the library was the immunoSEQ multiplex PCR assay. For the multiplex PCR, a mixture combining 60 forward primers for TCR Vbeta segments and 13 reverse primers for TCR Jbeta segments was used. TCRdb limited this immuneACCESS table to in-frame rearrangements with V and J called. A share of clones is missing; checked studies link under half to unresolved V genes, and the rest is unexplained. This sample comprises about 120,000 clones, 80% of them detected only once. Approximately 8.8% of the sample is held by the ten biggest clonotypes. The sample was PBMCs. These receptors originate from a female donor in good health and CMV-seropositive.

The table lists this clone with a few counts. This chain links TRBV4-1 with TRBJ2-3, with 10 bases aligning to TRBD2. V was pared by 0 bases and J by 0 bases, with 12 bases of the junction left unmatched. The germline V gene encodes CDR1 MGHRA and CDR2 YSYEKL. The CDR3 is 20 residues long. The CDR3 region is CASSQESGLAGAISTDTQYF. The CDR3 coding sequence is TGCGCCAGCAGCCAAGAGTCGGGGCTAGCGGGGGCAATTAGCACAGATACGCAGTATTTT.

V usage is TRBV4-1 and J usage is TRBJ1-3, with no clear D. Trimming left V 1 base short and J 0 bases short, with 4 bases between. CDR3 length equals 14 residues. The germline gives CDR1 MGHRA, CDR2 YSYEKL. Here the CDR3 reads CASSQGSSGNTIYF. In DNA form, the CDR3 reads TGCGCCAGCAGCCAAGGTAGCTCTGGAAACACCATATATTTT.

The chain couples TRBV7-9 to TRBJ2-6, with 7 bases that match TRBD1. The CDR3 runs 16 residues. CDR1 and CDR2 (germline): SEHNR, FQNEAQ (reference sequence). V was clipped by 6 bases and J by 3 bases; unmatched bases: 8. CDR3 in DNA: TGTGCCAGCAGACCCAACAGGGGACGTGGGGCCAACGTCCTGACTTTC. This sequence encodes CASRPNRGRGANVLTF.

The chain employs TRBV4-2 and TRBJ2-5; 7 bases map to TRBD2. Germline-derived CDR1 and CDR2 are LGHNA and YNFKEQ. The CDR3 spans 14 residues. Trimming at V came to 7 bases and at J to 2 bases, leaving 7 bases not matched to a gene. The CDR3 coding sequence is TGTGCCAGCAACCTGGGGGGGGGTCAAGAGACCCAGTACTTC. Translating gives CASNLGGGQETQYF.

This chain connects TRBV6-5 to TRBJ1-1; 8 nucleotides match TRBD1. The CDR3 covers 13 residues. Germline CDR1 reads MNHEY; CDR2 reads SVGAGI. The J segment lost 8 bases and the V segment lost 6 bases, leaving 8 bases of the junction unmatched. Here the CDR3 reads CASRQQGGVEAFF. CDR3 nucleotide sequence: TGTGCCAGCAGGCAACAGGGGGGAGTGGAAGCTTTCTTT.

Details on this clone: At the DNA level, this CDR3 is encoded by other sequences in the same sample as well. V is TRBV9 and J is TRBJ1-2; 7 nucleotides match TRBD1. J was trimmed by 3 bases and V by 2 bases; bases with no gene match: 1. CDR3 size: 13 residues. CDR1 is SGDLS, CDR2 YYNGEE, per germline. The CDR3 region has the DNA TGTGCCAGCAGCGTCGGGACAGACTATGGCTACACCTTC. Protein: CASSVGTDYGYTF.

About this clone: The junction and the germline gene differ at one end; a read error may be behind it. This chain uses TRBV5-6 with TRBJ1-2; D perhaps matches TRBD1 (6 bases). Germline V CDR1 and CDR2: SGHDT, YYEEEE. The CDR3 runs 12 residues. The chain's CDR3 is CASSLGGPVWVF. The CDR3 nucleotides are TGTGCCAGCAGCTTGGGGGGGCCGGTTTGGGTCTTC.

This chain links TRBV6-6 with TRBJ1-2; 9 nucleotides match TRBD1. Unmatched junction bases numbered 3, after V lost 0 bases and J lost 7 bases. The CDR3 has 14 amino acids. The V gene's germline CDR1 is MNHNY and CDR2 SVGAGI (reference sequence). This CDR3 is CASSYSTGGRGYTF. The CDR3 DNA sequence: TGTGCCAGCAGTTACTCCACAGGGGGCCGTGGCTACACCTTC.

This chain uses TRBV7-2 with TRBJ2-2, with TRBD2 as a possible D gene (5 bases). CDR1 SGHTA and CDR2 FQGNSA come from the germline V gene. Trimming removed 4 bases at V and 1 base at J, with 13 bases between. This CDR3 comprises 16 residues. The CDR3 loop is CASSSSSRENTGELFF. For the CDR3, the DNA is TGTGCCAGCAGCTCCTCCAGCCGGGAGAACACCGGGGAGCTGTTTTTT.

The genes are TRBV7-2 and TRBJ2-2; D is perhaps TRBD2 (6 bases). The germline V gene has CDR1 SGHTA and CDR2 FQGNSA. The CDR3 length is 15 residues. V was trimmed by 3 bases and J by 7 bases, leaving 15 bases between them. The DNA for the CDR3 is TGTGCCAGCAGCTTTCTACCCGGGGGAGTCGGGGAGCTGTTTTTT. Amino acids: CASSFLPGGVGELFF.

This clone was counted once. For the CDR3, the DNA is TGTGCCAGCAGCGTCTACCCCGGGGACACCTACGAGCAGTACTTC. It is translated as CASSVYPGDTYEQYF. The chain couples TRBV9 to TRBJ2-7, with D perhaps TRBD1 (6 bases). The CDR3 covers 15 residues. Germline V gene lookup returns CDR1 SGDLS and CDR2 YYNGEE. V dropped 2 bases and J dropped 2 bases, with 14 bases sitting between them.

This chain joins TRBV30 and TRBJ2-1; the match to TRBD2 covers 9 bases. Germline CDR1 is GTSNPN and CDR2 is SVGIG (reference sequence). J gave up 7 bases and V 4 bases, and 11 bases lay outside the gene matches. The CDR3 is made up of 15 amino acids. CDR3: CAWKQGPSGTNEQFF. The CDR3 DNA reads as TGTGCCTGGAAACAGGGCCCTAGCGGGACAAATGAGCAGTTCTTC.

The V and J genes are TRBV30 and TRBJ1-6; D gene unclear. The CDR3 totals 13 residues. Trimming pared 4 bases from V and 5 bases from J, leaving 9 bases between. Germline V lookup: CDR1 GTSNPN, CDR2 SVGIG (reference sequence). CDR3 sequence (DNA): TGTGCCTGGACCTTATCGGATAATTCACCCCTCCACTTT. This sequence encodes CAWTLSDNSPLHF. The whole variable domain, remainder taken from reference TRBV30 and TRBJ1-6, is SQTIHQWPATLVQPVGSPLSLECTVEGTSNPNLYWYRQAAGRGLQLLFYSVGIGQISSEVPQNLSASRPQDRQFILSSKKLLLSDSGFYLCAWTLSDNSPLHFGNGTRLTVT.

The chain recombines TRBV4-3 with TRBJ2-2, with 10 positions matching TRBD2. In germline, CDR1 is LGHNA, CDR2 YSLEER. V dropped 4 bases and J dropped 8; count of bases not matched to a gene: 10. The CDR3 is 16 amino acids. The CDR3 bases are TGCGCCAGCAGCCGTACCGGGACTAGCGAGGAGGGGGAGCTGTTTTTT. Translating gives CASSRTGTSEEGELFF.

This clone was recorded once. The chain combines TRBV4-1 with TRBJ1-5; 8 bases are shared with TRBD1. The length of the CDR3 is 15 residues. In germline, CDR1 is MGHRA, CDR2 YSYEKL. The V segment lost 0 bases and the J segment 10 bases; nucleotides outside the gene matches: 8. CDR3 residues: CASSQDGDRIRPQHF. The CDR3 DNA is TGCGCCAGCAGCCAAGATGGGGACAGGATCCGTCCCCAGCATTTT.

The chain links TRBV11-2 to TRBJ2-2; the D gene is possibly TRBD2 (7 bases). From germline, CDR1 is SGHAT and CDR2 FQNNGV. The CDR3 is 15 residues long. Trimming pared 3 bases from V and 5 bases from J, leaving 13 bases between. The CDR3 spells CASSFQGGGTGELFF. CDR3 coding DNA: TGTGCCAGCAGCTTTCAGGGAGGGGGTACCGGGGAGCTGTTTTTT. The full variable domain, its missing parts supplied by reference TRBV11-2 and TRBJ2-2, is EAGVAQSPRYKIIEKRQSVAFWCNPISGHATLYWYQQILGQGPKLLIQFQNNGVVDDSQLPKDRFSAERLKGVDSTLKIQPAKLEDSAVYLCASSFQGGGTGELFFGEGSRLTVL.

The rearrangement links TRBV2 to TRBJ1-2, with D possibly TRBD1 on 5 matching bases. Per germline, CDR1 SNHLY and CDR2 FYNNEI. Trimming took off 5 bases at V and 5 bases at J, with 18 bases between the two ends. CDR3 size: 15 residues. The CDR3 reads CASSSQKGPLYGYTF. Written as DNA, the CDR3 is TGTGCCAGCAGTTCCCAAAAGGGGCCTCTATATGGCTACACCTTC.

J is TRBJ1-2 and V is TRBV4-2, with D perhaps TRBD1 (6 bases). This CDR3 comprises 14 residues. Trimming cost V 1 base and J 5 bases, with 11 bases left between them. Germline CDR1 and CDR2: LGHNA and YNFKEQ. The CDR3 spells CASSQGQGKYGYTF. CDR3 DNA sequence: TGTGCCAGCAGCCAAGGGCAGGGGAAGTATGGCTACACCTTC.

This clone was seen once. This chain uses TRBV16 with TRBJ2-1; D is perhaps TRBD1 (6 bases). Looked up from germline, CDR1 is KGHSY and CDR2 is FQNENV. This CDR3 is 13 amino acids long. V was pared by 2 bases and J by 10 bases, with 12 bases between. CDR3 residues: CASSQTTGTEQFF. The DNA of the CDR3 is TGTGCCAGCAGCCAAACCACAGGGACCGAGCAGTTCTTC.

The chain links TRBV29-1 to TRBJ1-4; D gene unclear. Trimming removed 6 bases at V and 5 bases at J, with 4 bases between. The germline gives CDR1 SQVTM, CDR2 ANQGSEA. CDR3 length equals 10 residues. DNA of the CDR3: TGCAGCGTCCGGAATGAAAAACTGTTTTTT. Residues: CSVRNEKLFF.

CDR3 region: CASSFLNTGGTVNTEAFF. CDR3 DNA sequence: TGCGCCAGCAGCTTTCTGAACACAGGGGGGACGGTGAACACTGAAGCTTTCTTT. The V gene is TRBV5-1, the J gene TRBJ1-1; 8 bases fit TRBD1. This CDR3 region has 18 residues. J was trimmed by 0 bases and V by 2 bases; bases with no gene match: 12. Germline CDR1 is SGHRS and CDR2 is YFSETQ.

V and J are TRBV4-2 and TRBJ1-6; D unclear. V gave up 1 base and J gave up 5 bases, with 18 bases separating them. Germline loops: CDR1 LGHNA, CDR2 YNFKEQ. The CDR3 has 18 amino acids. In DNA form, the CDR3 reads TGTGCCAGCAGCCAAGTACCCCTTGAGGCGGCTAATAATTCACCCCTCCACTTT. Its protein is CASSQVPLEAANNSPLHF.